The present T cell receptor (beta chain) was sequenced within a study of T cell responses to AZD1222 COVID-19 vaccine. Comment on this clone: Its specificity is not known.

The CDR3 runs 14 residues. With 6 bases removed from V and 3 bases from J, the gap between germline ends came to 15 bases. Germline CDR1 reads MNHNY; CDR2 reads SVGAGI (reference sequence). Whole-study results and caveats: Spike was spanned by vaccine-associated CD4 TCRs, which were dominant at 160-218 and 743-854. Spike-specific TCR breadth and depth rose after two AZD1222 doses. The donors showed a predominance of white British ancestry and of females, with possible underestimation of clonal diversity.

Second-dose timings of about 4 or about 12 weeks were pooled. Sequenced by immunoSEQ multiplex PCR; TCRdb stores in-frame clones only, minus some. This sample has some 110,000 clones, with more than 70% found just once. The sample consisted of peripheral blood, taken 28 days after the second AZD1222 dose. The chain combines TRBV6-6 with TRBJ2-7; either TRBD1 or TRBD2 may supply D (6 bases each). This TCR was sampled from an adult who received the AZD1222 COVID-19 vaccine. The CDR3 DNA follows: TGTGCCAGCAGGGGGGGCGGTACAGTCTACGAGCAGTACTTC. Translation gives CASRGGGTVYEQYF.